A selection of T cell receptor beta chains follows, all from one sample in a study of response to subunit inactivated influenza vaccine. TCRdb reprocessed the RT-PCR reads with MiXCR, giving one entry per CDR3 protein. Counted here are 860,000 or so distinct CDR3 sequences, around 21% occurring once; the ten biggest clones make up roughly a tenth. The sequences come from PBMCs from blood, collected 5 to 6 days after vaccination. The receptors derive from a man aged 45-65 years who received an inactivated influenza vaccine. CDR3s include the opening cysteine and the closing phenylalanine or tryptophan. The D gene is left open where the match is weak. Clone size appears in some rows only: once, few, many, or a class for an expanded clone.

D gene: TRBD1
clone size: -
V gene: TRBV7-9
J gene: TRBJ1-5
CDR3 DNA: TGTGCCAGCAGCTGGGACAGTCCCAATCAGCCCCAGCATTTT
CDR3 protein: CASSWDSPNQPQHF

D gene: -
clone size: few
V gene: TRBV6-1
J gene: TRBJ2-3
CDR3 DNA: TGTGCCAGCAGCCGATATGGACAGTCCACAGATACGCAGTATTTT
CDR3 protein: CASSRYGQSTDTQYF

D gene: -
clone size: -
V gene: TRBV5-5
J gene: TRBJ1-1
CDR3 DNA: TGTGCCAGCAGCTTGGTGCCCGCGGGAGAAGCTTTCTTT
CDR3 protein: CASSLVPAGEAFF

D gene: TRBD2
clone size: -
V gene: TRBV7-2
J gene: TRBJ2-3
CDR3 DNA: TGTGCCAGCAAGAATAGCGGGAGAAGCACAGATACGCAGTATTTT
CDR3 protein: CASKNSGRSTDTQYF

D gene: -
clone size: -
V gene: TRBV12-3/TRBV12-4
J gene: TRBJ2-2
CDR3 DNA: TGTGCCAGCAGAACAACAGGATTCGGGGCCGGATCCGGTGAGCTGTTTTTT
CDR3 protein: CASRTTGFGAGSGELFF

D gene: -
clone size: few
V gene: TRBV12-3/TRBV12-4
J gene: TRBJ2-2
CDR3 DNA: TGTGCCAGCACCCTCACAGGCCCTATCTCCGGGGAGCTGTTTTTT
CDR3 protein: CASTLTGPISGELFF

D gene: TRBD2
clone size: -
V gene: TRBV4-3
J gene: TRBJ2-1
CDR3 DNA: TGCGCCAGCAGCTTCGGGACTAACTCCTACAATGAGCAGTTCTTC
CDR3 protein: CASSFGTNSYNEQFF

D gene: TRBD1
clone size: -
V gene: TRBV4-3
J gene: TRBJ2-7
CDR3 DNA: TGCGCCAGCAGCTACTCATTGCCGGCCAACCCAGGACAGGGCTCCTACGAGCAGTACTTC
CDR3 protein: CASSYSLPANPGQGSYEQYF

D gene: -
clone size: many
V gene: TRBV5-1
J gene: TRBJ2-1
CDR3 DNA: TGCGCCAGCAGTAGGCAGGTCAATGAGCAGTTCTTC
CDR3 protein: CASSRQVNEQFF

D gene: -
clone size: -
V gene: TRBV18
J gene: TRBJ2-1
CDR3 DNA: TGTGCCAGCTCACCGGGACACAACAATGAGCAGTTCTTC
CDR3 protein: CASSPGHNNEQFF

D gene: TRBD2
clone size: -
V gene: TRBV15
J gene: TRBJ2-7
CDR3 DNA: TGTGCCACCAGCAAACAACTAGCGGGAGGAAAAGAGCAGTACTTC
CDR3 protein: CATSKQLAGGKEQYF